Listed here are 14 T cell receptor beta chains from one sample, sequenced in a study of CD4 T cells in relation to SARS-CoV-2 and coronaviruses. Sequenced by immunoSEQ multiplex PCR; TCRdb stores in-frame clones only, minus some. The table has under 50,000 clones, more than 75% seen once. Material for sequencing was memory CD4+ T cells from PBMCs. These receptors all stem from an adult with COVID-19.

CDR3 sequence: CASSFSGGDYGYTF. In DNA form, the CDR3 reads TGTGCCAGCAGTTTTTCTGGGGGAGACTATGGCTACACCTTC. The rearrangement uses TRBV27 and TRBJ1-2; TRBD1 is a possible D gene (5 bases). This CDR3 has 14 amino acids. V dropped 3 bases and J dropped 3 bases, with 11 bases sitting between them. Germline V gene lookup returns CDR1 MNHEY and CDR2 SMNVEV (reference sequence).

The chain combines TRBV2 with TRBJ1-1, with 8 bases lining up with TRBD1. V trimming: 2 bases; J trimming: 4 bases; junction bases outside the gene matches: 0. The CDR3 totals 13 residues. Germline CDR1 and CDR2: SNHLY and FYNNEI. In nucleotides, the CDR3 is TGTGCCAGCAGTGAAACAGGGGGCACTGAAGCTTTCTTT. This sequence encodes CASSETGGTEAFF.

The rearrangement joins TRBV20-1 to TRBJ2-1, with D possibly being TRBD1 (5 bases). Per germline, CDR1 DFQATT and CDR2 SNEGSKA (reference sequence). V was pared by 6 bases and J by 6 bases, with 9 bases between. CDR3 length equals 11 residues. The CDR3 region is CSASRVNEQFF. CDR3 DNA: TGCAGTGCATCCAGGGTCAATGAGCAGTTCTTC.

This clone was detected once. The V and J genes are TRBV6-5 and TRBJ1-6, with 8 bases that match TRBD1. Per the germline V gene, CDR1 is MNHEY and CDR2 is SVGAGI. The CDR3 loop spans 14 amino acids. The V and J ends lost 7 bases and 7 bases, in that order; junction bases with no gene match: 6. CDR3 in DNA: TGTGCCAGCAAGACAGGGGTAATGAATTCACCCCTCCACTTT. Translated: CASKTGVMNSPLHF.

This chain joins TRBV7-3 and TRBJ2-5; no definite D call. Germline V lookup: CDR1 SGHTA, CDR2 FQGTGA. The CDR3 covers 16 residues. V lost 5 bases and J 5 bases, leaving 21 bases between the germline ends. CDR3: CASSQGQELRSETQYF. The DNA of the CDR3 is TGTGCCAGCAGCCAAGGGCAGGAGCTAAGGAGCGAGACCCAGTACTTC.

The V call is TRBV5-1, the J call TRBJ1-2; D is undetermined. Trimming took off 4 bases at V and 2 bases at J, with 12 bases between the two ends. Per the germline V gene, CDR1 is SGHRS and CDR2 is YFSETQ. The CDR3 has 14 residues. As DNA, the CDR3 is TGCGCCAGCAGCGTGGACGGTTTGAACTATGGCTACACCTTC. Its protein is CASSVDGLNYGYTF.

The chain's CDR3 is CASSRTGGYRYGYTF. In DNA, the CDR3 is TGTGCCAGCAGTAGGACAGGGGGCTATCGCTATGGCTACACCTTC. The gene calls are TRBV6-5 and TRBJ1-2, with 11 bases fitting TRBD1. The CDR3 is 15 residues long. CDR1 and CDR2 (germline): MNHEY, SVGAGI. Trimming cost V 5 bases and J 4 bases; bases outside gene matches: 6.

In this sample, this clone turned up once. The J gene is TRBJ1-2, the V gene TRBV5-1; D is ambiguous. CDR3 length: 15 residues. Trimming shortened V by 3 bases and J by 4 bases, and 16 bases separated the two germline ends. Germline V gene lookup returns CDR1 SGHRS and CDR2 YFSETQ. This chain's CDR3 is CASSSYGDPTYGYTF. CDR3 coding DNA: TGCGCCAGCAGCTCTTATGGGGATCCCACCTATGGCTACACCTTC.

The chain couples TRBV15 to TRBJ2-1; no clear D gene. The CDR3 runs to 14 residues. Germline values: CDR1 LNHNV, CDR2 YYDKDF (reference sequence). The V gene lost 1 base and the J gene lost 5 bases, with 9 bases spanning the gap. The CDR3 protein is CATSRARSDNEQFF. CDR3 DNA sequence: TGTGCCACCAGCAGAGCTAGGTCCGACAATGAGCAGTTCTTC.

V usage is TRBV5-1 and J usage is TRBJ1-2; D is ambiguous. Trimming removed 2 bases from V and 4 bases from J, with 9 bases in between. The CDR3 covers 13 residues. Germline V gene data show CDR1 as SGHRS and CDR2 as YFSETQ. CDR3 DNA sequence: TGCGCCAGCAGCTTAGAGGGCGGCTATGGCTACACCTTC. This codes for CASSLEGGYGYTF.

V and J are TRBV7-2 and TRBJ2-7; D is possibly TRBD2 (5 bases). The CDR3 loop spans 14 amino acids. V lost 5 bases, J lost 6 bases, and 17 bases lay in between. CDR1 and CDR2 from the germline V gene are SGHTA and FQGNSA. CDR3 DNA sequence: TGTGCCAGCAGCCCCCGGGAACAAAGTCGCGAGCAGTACTTC. Protein: CASSPREQSREQYF.

The V call is TRBV25-1, the J call TRBJ2-2; the D gene is possibly TRBD2 (5 bases). The length of the CDR3 is 14 residues. Germline V gene data show CDR1 as MGHDK and CDR2 as SYGVNS. V lost 4 bases to trimming and J lost 7 bases, with 13 bases between them. The chain's CDR3 is CASSALPRGGELFF. The CDR3 DNA reads TGTGCCAGCAGTGCCCTTCCTCGGGGCGGGGAGCTGTTTTTT. Supplemented by reference TRBV25-1 and TRBJ2-2, the full variable domain reads EADIYQTPRYLVIGTGKKITLECSQTMGHDKMYWYQQDPGMELHLIHYSYGVNSTEKGDLSSESTVSRIRTEHFPLTLESARPSHTSQYLCASSALPRGGELFFGEGSRLTVL.

The chain uses TRBV6-2 or TRBV6-3 and TRBJ1-2; D is uncertain. The CDR3 is 14 amino acids. The germline V gene has CDR1 MNHEY and CDR2 SVGEGT. V shed 1 base and J shed 8 bases, with 14 bases lying between them. The CDR3 region is CASSYLVGTEGYTF. The CDR3 DNA sequence: TGTGCCAGCAGTTACTTAGTGGGTACGGAGGGCTACACCTTC.

The V and J genes are TRBV9 and TRBJ2-3; perhaps TRBD2 as D (7 bases). CDR1 is SGDLS and CDR2 is YYNGEE in the germline V gene. V lost 0 bases and J lost 6, with 17 bases in between. CDR3 size: 16 residues. As DNA, the CDR3 is TGTGCCAGCAGCGTAGTGGACGGGGGGCTCGTCGATACGCAGTATTTT. It yields the protein CASSVVDGGLVDTQYF.